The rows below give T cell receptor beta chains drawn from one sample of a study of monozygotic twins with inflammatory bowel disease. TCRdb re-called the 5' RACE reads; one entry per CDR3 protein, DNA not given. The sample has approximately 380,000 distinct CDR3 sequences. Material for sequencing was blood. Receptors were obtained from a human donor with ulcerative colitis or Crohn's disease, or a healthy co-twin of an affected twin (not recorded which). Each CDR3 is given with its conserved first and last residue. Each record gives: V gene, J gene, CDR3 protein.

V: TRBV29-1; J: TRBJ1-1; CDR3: CSAGTGSTEAFF
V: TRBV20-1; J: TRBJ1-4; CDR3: CSARDGPGGQEKLFF
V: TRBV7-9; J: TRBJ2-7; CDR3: CASSTRQGVGGEQYF
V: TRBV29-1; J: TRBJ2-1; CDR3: CSVEPRLAEYNEQFF
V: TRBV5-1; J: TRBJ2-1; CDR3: CASSPGGRDEQFF
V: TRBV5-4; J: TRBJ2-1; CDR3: CASSLSGQGYNEQFF
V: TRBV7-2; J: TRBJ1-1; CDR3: CASSLAWVSEAFF
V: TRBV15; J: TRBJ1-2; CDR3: CATSREVFTYGYTF
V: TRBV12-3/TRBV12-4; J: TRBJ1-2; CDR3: CASSSVREYGYTF
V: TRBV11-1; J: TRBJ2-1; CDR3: CASSLSGGALNEQFF
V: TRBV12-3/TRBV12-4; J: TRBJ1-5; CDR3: CASSLKSLNQPQHF
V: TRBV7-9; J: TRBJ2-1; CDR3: CASSFWTSGDNEQFF
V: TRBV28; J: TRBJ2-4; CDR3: CASSAYGSVLAKNIQYF
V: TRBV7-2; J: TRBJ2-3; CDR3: CASSLVWNTDTQYF
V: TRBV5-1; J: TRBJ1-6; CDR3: CASSLPSQGTPLHF
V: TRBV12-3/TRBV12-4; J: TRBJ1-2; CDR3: CASSPRTGGMGGYTF
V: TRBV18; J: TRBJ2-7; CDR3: CASSPQPLTYTYEQYF
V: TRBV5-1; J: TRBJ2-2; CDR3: CASSSRTDTGELFF
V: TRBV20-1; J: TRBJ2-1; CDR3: CSALDRGKSDNEQFF
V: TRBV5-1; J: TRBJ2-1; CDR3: CASSLRAPGEGTYNEQFF
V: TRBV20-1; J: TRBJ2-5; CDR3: CSATGHNQETQYF
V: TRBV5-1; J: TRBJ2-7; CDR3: CASSFDRGYEQYF
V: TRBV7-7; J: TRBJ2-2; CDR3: CASSRRQGNTGELFF
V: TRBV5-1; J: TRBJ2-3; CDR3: CASSPSASGPTTAGRTQYF
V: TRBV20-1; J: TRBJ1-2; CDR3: CSARDHGEGYTF
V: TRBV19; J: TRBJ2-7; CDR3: CASSIGPSWSEQYF
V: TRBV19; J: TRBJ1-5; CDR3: CASSITGGDQPQHF
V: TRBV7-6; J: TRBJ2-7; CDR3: CASSLAVSGQTYEQYF
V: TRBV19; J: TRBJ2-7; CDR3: CASSIRPGQGAYEQYF
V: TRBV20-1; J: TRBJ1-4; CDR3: CSALRGSKRTNEKLFF
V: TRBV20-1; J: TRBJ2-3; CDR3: CSASWAGGSHSTDTQYF
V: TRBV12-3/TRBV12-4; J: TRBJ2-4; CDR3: CASSFDKSKNIQYF
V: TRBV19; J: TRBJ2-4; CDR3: CASRTRGENIQYF